This T cell receptor (beta chain) came from a study of T-cell reconstitution after alpha-beta-depleted transplantation in children. General study results and limits: Diversity and T-cell counts at one year after transplant derived mostly from new T cells.

The germline V gene has CDR1 MNHEY and CDR2 SVGAGI. V was trimmed by 6 bases and J by 3 bases, leaving 11 bases between them. The CDR3 runs 13 residues. In its sample, this clonotype was seen many times. The antigen is not known. It was with unique molecular identifiers that the TCRbeta library was prepared. A single record per CDR3 protein comes from TCRdb applying MiXCR to the PCR reads. Here the sample spans about 70,000 distinct CDR3 sequences, 11% being singletons. The sequence derives from a boy between 5 and 17 years old with acute myeloid leukemia, due to receive a stem cell transplant. Sequences were derived from PBMCs, sampled before TCRalphabeta/CD19-depleted stem cell transplant. The chain is built from TRBV6-5 and TRBJ1-2; D unclear. CDR3 region: CASRSPVDYGYTF. CDR3 in DNA: TGTGCCAGCAGGTCCCCAGTGGACTATGGCTACACCTTC.